A selection of T cell receptor beta chains follows, all from one sample in a study of CD8 T cells in Susac syndrome. TCRdb redid the calling of the immunoSEQ multiplex PCR reads with MiXCR, one entry per CDR3 protein. The table includes 150,000 or so distinct CDR3 sequences, approximately 95% detected once. The sample was CD4+ T cells from PBMCs. All receptors derive from a human donor with Susac syndrome. Each CDR3 is given with its conserved first and last residue.

TRBJ2-5	TRBV9	CASSVEGLGETQYF
TRBJ2-2	TRBV28	CASADPNTGELFF
TRBJ2-5	TRBV20-1	CSANNRAGFQETQYF
TRBJ1-1	TRBV7-2	CASSLSIAEAFF
TRBJ2-7	TRBV7-2	CASSRLAAYEQYF
TRBJ2-5	TRBV20-1	CSASGDGETQYF
TRBJ2-3	TRBV7-8	CASSFLIDQKADTQYF
TRBJ2-1	TRBV7-8	CASSSGGYRLNSYNEQFF
TRBJ1-1	TRBV6-1	CASSTRGPRNTEAFF
TRBJ2-1	TRBV14	CASSQDRDRDNEQFF
TRBJ2-5	TRBV29-1	CSVGRVDQETQYF
TRBJ1-5	TRBV20-1	CSASGQGESQPQHF
TRBJ2-7	TRBV28	CASRPGASYEQYF
TRBJ1-3	TRBV27	CASSPGLRSSGNTIYF
TRBJ2-1	TRBV28	CAILGTSENNEQFF